These 12 T cell receptor beta chains were sequenced from one sample in a study of cytomegalovirus exposure and HLA in healthy donors (dated by TCRdb to 2016 to 2017). Receptors were amplified or captured by the immunoSEQ multiplex PCR assay. TCRdb holds this immuneACCESS table with in-frame rearrangements only. Some clones are missing; in checked studies, unresolved V genes explain under half, and the rest has no known cause. The sample includes some 240,000 clones, with approximately 84% observed a single time. The ten largest clones take up roughly 1.2% of the sample. Sequencing input: PBMCs. These receptors all stem from a woman aged 25 to 39 in good health and CMV-seropositive.

The gene calls are TRBV5-1 and TRBJ2-7, with D maybe TRBD1 (6 bases). Germline-derived CDR1 and CDR2 are SGHRS and YFSETQ. Trimming left V 6 bases short and J 4 bases short, with 11 bases between. CDR3 size: 12 residues. In DNA form, the CDR3 reads TGCGCCAGCAACCCAGGGGCTTACGAGCAGTACTTC. This encodes CASNPGAYEQYF. The full variable domain, rest sourced from reference TRBV5-1 and TRBJ2-7, is KAGVTQTPRYLIKTRGQQVTLSCSPISGHRSVSWYQQTPGQGLQFLFEYFSETQRNKGNFPGRFSGRQFSNSRSEMNVSTLELGDSALYLCASNPGAYEQYFGPGTRLTVT.

This chain joins TRBV7-2 and TRBJ2-3; 10 bases agree with TRBD2. The CDR3 has 15 residues. V lost 3 bases, J lost 2 bases, and 2 bases stayed unmatched. Looked up from germline, CDR1 is SGHTA and CDR2 is FQGNSA. The CDR3 nucleotides are TGTGCCAGCAGCTTCGGACTAGCGGACACAGATACGCAGTATTTT. Translation: CASSFGLADTDTQYF.

V is TRBV7-6 and J is TRBJ2-7, with 7 positions matching TRBD2. Germline V gene data show CDR1 as SGHVS and CDR2 as FNYEAQ. Unmatched junction bases numbered 3, after V lost 4 bases and J lost 3 bases. This CDR3 is 13 amino acids long. The CDR3: CASSSSGLYEQYF. CDR3 in DNA: TGTGCCAGCAGCTCTAGCGGACTCTACGAGCAGTACTTC.

The chain links TRBV28 to TRBJ2-2; a possible D gene is TRBD1 (5 bases). This CDR3 has 14 residues. Trimming shortened V by 3 bases and J by 5 bases, and 10 bases separated the two germline ends. CDR1 is MDHEN, CDR2 SYDVKM, per germline. The chain's CDR3 is CASSFAGLTGELFF. The DNA for the CDR3 is TGTGCCAGCAGTTTCGCAGGGTTAACCGGGGAGCTGTTTTTT.

This clone appeared a few times. The gene calls are TRBV5-8 and TRBJ2-7; D possibly corresponds to TRBD1 (6 bases). The germline CDR1 and CDR2 sequences are SGHTS and YDEGEE. Deletions cut 4 bases from V and 4 bases from J, with 21 bases between. The CDR3 consists of 16 residues. This chain's CDR3 is CASSPLDRRIMYEQYF. Here the CDR3 DNA reads TGTGCCAGCAGCCCTTTAGACAGGAGGATTATGTACGAGCAGTACTTC.

The chain employs TRBV11-3 and TRBJ1-1; D is ambiguous. V was shortened by 0 bases and J by 1 base, with 15 bases between the two germline ends. Germline CDR1 and CDR2: SGHNT and YENEEA. This CDR3 spans 17 amino acids. DNA for the CDR3: TGTGCCAGCAGCTTAGATCCAAAAAGGCCGGGGAACACTGAAGCTTTCTTT. Its translation is CASSLDPKRPGNTEAFF.

This clone was counted once. This chain links TRBV6-1 with TRBJ2-1; 9 bases are a match to TRBD2. CDR1 is MNHNS, CDR2 SASEGT, per germline. J lost 8 bases, V lost 4 bases, and 9 bases had no gene match. The CDR3 is made up of 15 amino acids. The CDR3 loop is CASSGGRAGGDEQFF. The CDR3 DNA reads as TGTGCCAGCAGTGGGGGTCGGGCGGGAGGGGATGAGCAGTTCTTC.

The chain combines TRBV25-1 with TRBJ1-2; TRBD1 aligns across 12 bases. Germline values: CDR1 MGHDK, CDR2 SYGVNS. The trim removed 3 bases at V and 7 bases at J, leaving 6 bases unmatched. CDR3 size: 15 residues. This CDR3 reads CASSETGTGGFGYTF. The CDR3 region has the DNA TGTGCCAGCAGTGAGACCGGGACAGGGGGCTTTGGCTACACCTTC.

The chain couples TRBV5-1 to TRBJ1-1; the D is unclear. V lost 0 bases and J 3 bases, leaving 9 bases between the germline ends. There are 14 residues in the CDR3. CDR1 and CDR2 from the germline V gene are SGHRS and YFSETQ. The CDR3 loop is CASSLGGIDTEAFF. The CDR3 region has the DNA TGCGCCAGCAGCTTGGGAGGGATTGACACTGAAGCTTTCTTT.

The chain is built from TRBV5-1 and TRBJ1-4; D may be TRBD1 (6 bases). The V gene lost 4 bases and the J gene lost 8 bases, with 15 bases spanning the gap. The CDR3 covers 14 residues. CDR1 and CDR2 (germline): SGHRS, YFSETQ. The CDR3 DNA follows: TGCGCCAGCAGCGAAGGGGGGGTCGTGGAAAAACTGTTTTTT. Amino acid sequence: CASSEGGVVEKLFF.

V is TRBV4-2 and J is TRBJ2-1; 7 bases are a match to TRBD2. Trimming cost V 0 bases and J 4 bases; bases outside gene matches: 9. CDR1 LGHNA and CDR2 YNFKEQ come from the germline V gene. The CDR3 extends over 17 amino acids. The CDR3, as DNA: TGTGCCAGCAGCCAAGAGATGGCTAGCGGATCTTACAATGAGCAGTTCTTC. Its translation is CASSQEMASGSYNEQFF.

The gene calls are TRBV27 and TRBJ1-1, with 8 bases lining up with TRBD1. CDR1 is MNHEY, CDR2 SMNVEV, per germline (reference sequence). CDR3 length equals 14 residues. V shed 3 bases and J 6 bases; nucleotides not matched to a gene: 6. The DNA of the CDR3 is TGTGCCAGCAGTTTGGACAGGGTGGCCTCTGAAGCTTTCTTT. Translation: CASSLDRVASEAFF.